This passage covers 8 T cell receptor beta chains from one sample sequenced in a study of T cells in women clearing cervical HPV infection. Produced via immunoSEQ multiplex PCR; TCRdb's table is partial and in-frame only. This sample contains roughly 35,000 clones. The sample consisted of blood buffy coat. The receptor set was obtained from a woman aged 18 to 75 with a cervical HPV16 infection that either progressed to CIN3+ or cleared (not recorded which).

Comments on this clone: The read ends 3 residues before the CDR3 terminus; that terminus is restored from the germline J gene. This sequence joins TRBV13 and TRBJ2-3; TRBD1 agrees at 9 bases. This CDR3 has 15 residues. Germline V gene lookup returns CDR1 PRHDT and CDR2 FYEKMQ (reference sequence). V dropped 5 bases and J dropped 1; count of bases not matched to a gene: 4. The covered CDR3 bases are TGTGCCAGCAGCCCCCGGACAGGGGGCACAGATACG. This encodes CASSPRTGGTDT. The whole CDR3 protein reads CASSPRTGGTDTQYF.

To note about this clone: The read ends 3 residues early relative to the CDR3; the germline J gene fills the gap. The chain uses TRBV2 and TRBJ2-4; 11 positions agree with TRBD1. Looked up from germline, CDR1 is SNHLY and CDR2 is FYNNEI. The CDR3 is made up of 14 amino acids. Incomplete CDR3 DNA: TGTGCCAGCAGTAGGGACAGGGGGGACTATGGT. It yields the protein CASSRDRGDYG. The whole CDR3 reads CASSRDRGDYGQYF.

Concerning this clone itself: Coverage ceases 3 residues before the CDR3 finishes, and the germline J gene fills in the end. The chain has TRBV4-1 and TRBJ2-5; 12 positions match TRBD2. The germline CDR1 and CDR2 sequences are MGHRA and YSYEKL. This CDR3 comprises 17 residues. V lost 3 bases, J lost 4 bases, and 9 bases stayed unmatched. CDR3 DNA, as far as it was read: TGCGCCAGCAGCCAGGAAGGACTAGCGGGGTTCAGAGAGACC. Amino acids: CASSQEGLAGFRET. The whole CDR3 sequence is CASSQEGLAGFRETQYF.

Points on this clone: The read gets to within 3 residues of the CDR3 end, and the germline J gene fills in the rest. The chain combines TRBV18 with TRBJ2-6; D is ambiguous. The CDR3 runs to 16 residues. V dropped 0 bases and J dropped 2 bases, with 8 bases sitting between them. The germline V gene has CDR1 KGHSH and CDR2 LQKENI. CDR3 residues: CASSPPAIAGANVLTF. The DNA read from the CDR3 is TGTGCCAGCTCACCACCGGCCATTGCTGGGGCCAACGTC.

A remark on this clone: Read data end 3 residues before the CDR3 end; the end is taken from the germline J gene. The rearrangement joins TRBV28 to TRBJ2-7; TRBD1 matches 10 bases. From germline, CDR1 is MDHEN and CDR2 SYDVKM. Trimming took 4 bases from V and 5 from J; bases not matched to a gene: 11. The CDR3 has 16 amino acids. The covered CDR3 bases are TGTGCCAGCAGTTCCCTCCGGGACAGGGGTAGAAACGAG. As protein: CASSSLRDRGRNE. The CDR3, in full, reads CASSSLRDRGRNEQYF.

About this clone: The read stops 3 residues short of the end of the CDR3; the missing end is completed from the germline J gene. The J gene is TRBJ1-2, the V gene TRBV6-2 or TRBV6-3, with D possibly being TRBD1 (6 bases). The CDR3 sequence is 15 residues long. The V end was cut by 8 bases, the J end by 4 bases, with 20 bases between. Germline loops: CDR1 MNHEY, CDR2 SVGEGT. The DNA read from the CDR3 is TGTGCCAGCGGCCATTTGAGAGGGGGGGCCTATGGC. Its protein is CASGHLRGGAYG. The whole CDR3 sequence reads CASGHLRGGAYGYTF.

Concerning this clone: The DNA ends 3 residues before the CDR3 does, and the rest of the CDR3 is filled in from the germline J gene. The chain carries TRBV12-3 or TRBV12-4 and TRBJ2-5, with a weak D call TRBD2 (5 bases). The CDR3 totals 12 residues. V lost 3 bases, J lost 3 bases, and 5 bases lay in between. The CDR3 spells CASSLREETQYF. The DNA read from the CDR3 is TGTGCCAGCAGTTTGCGGGAAGAGACC.

Comment on this clone: The read ends 3 residues early relative to the CDR3; the germline J gene fills the gap. The chain links TRBV29-1 to TRBJ2-7; D perhaps matches TRBD1 (5 bases). The CDR3 runs 13 residues. Trimming cost V 3 bases and J 5 bases, with 14 bases left between them. Germline V gene data show CDR1 as SQVTM and CDR2 as ANQGSEA. Incomplete CDR3 DNA: TGCAGCGTTGACTGGGGCGGTAGGGACGAG. It translates to CSVDWGGRDE. Given in full, the CDR3 is CSVDWGGRDEQYF.